Sequencing of this T cell receptor beta chain was carried out in a study of memory CD4+ T cells and cytomegalovirus serostatus. Looking at the study overall: Healthy Belgian adult donors included about nine CMV-positive and 24 CMV-negative people. Whole-study findings and limits: A US-trained random forest predicted CMV serostatus with median AUC approximately 0.9.

How the authors handled the data: After removing out-of-frame reads, 2,204,828 distinct TCRbeta sequences remained. Sequencing was performed with immunoSEQ multiplex PCR; in TCRdb, only in-frame clones are kept and a portion is missing. V and J calls and clone size are those listed in that table; D and trimming were worked out from the DNA. The sample holds tens of thousands of clones, more than 60% seen once. V was pared by 3 bases and J by 5 bases, with 11 bases between. CDR1 is MDHEN, CDR2 SYDVKM, per germline. The CDR3 has 13 residues. Single viable CD3+CD4+CD8-CD45RO+ cells were sorted as the memory CD4+ T cells. Donors' CMV status reflects serum IgG against pp150, pp28, p38, p52. This clone was recorded once. The target antigen is unknown.

This rearrangement joins TRBV28 to TRBJ2-7; the D gene is possibly TRBD1 (5 bases). The sample was memory CD4+ T cells from blood. The TCR comes from an adult in good health and CMV-seronegative. The CDR3 DNA reads TGTGCCAGCAGTTTGGCAGGGTGGGACGAGCAGTACTTC. It yields the protein CASSLAGWDEQYF. The variable domain in full, with the rest retrieved from reference TRBV28 and TRBJ2-7, is DVKVTQSSRYLVKRTGEKVFLECVQDMDHENMFWYRQDPGLGLRLIYFSYDVKMKEKGDIPEGYSVSREKKERFSLILESASTNQTSMYLCASSLAGWDEQYFGPGTRLTVT.